Listed below are T cell receptor beta chains from one sample, sequenced in a study of blood T cell repertoires in COVID-19. Profiling relied on immunoSEQ multiplex PCR, and the TCRdb table lists in-frame clones only, not all of them. In the table there are 350,000 to 450,000 clones, about 89% of which are singletons. Sequencing was performed on peripheral blood. These receptor sequences come from a woman in her sixties with COVID-19, enrolled during active disease. Each CDR3 is given without its conserved first and last residue. Clone size is not always given. Where it is, it says once, few, many or a class for expanded clones.

clone size: NA
J gene: TRBJ1-5
V gene: TRBV18
CDR3 length: 12
CDR3 protein: ASSPEHSGQPQH

clone size: NA
J gene: TRBJ1-2
V gene: TRBV19
CDR3 length: 12
CDR3 protein: ASASRVPNYGYT

clone size: NA
J gene: TRBJ1-5
V gene: TRBV28
CDR3 length: 12
CDR3 protein: ASTFRARNQPQH

clone size: once
J gene: TRBJ2-6
V gene: TRBV19
CDR3 length: 14
CDR3 protein: ASSSTTGAGANVLT

clone size: NA
J gene: TRBJ2-3
V gene: TRBV19
CDR3 length: 11
CDR3 protein: ASSTGIPDTQY

clone size: once
J gene: TRBJ2-3
V gene: TRBV5-6
CDR3 length: 16
CDR3 protein: ASSFMGLAGGFTDTQY

clone size: NA
J gene: TRBJ2-3
V gene: TRBV5-1
CDR3 length: 12
CDR3 protein: ASWRGASTDTQY

clone size: NA
J gene: TRBJ2-3
V gene: TRBV5-1
CDR3 length: 10
CDR3 protein: ASSFSGDTQY

clone size: NA
J gene: TRBJ1-5
V gene: TRBV6-5
CDR3 length: 13
CDR3 protein: ASKGGGDRNQPQH

clone size: NA
J gene: TRBJ1-5
V gene: TRBV28
CDR3 length: 13
CDR3 protein: ASRVTGVSNQPQH

clone size: NA
J gene: TRBJ1-1
V gene: TRBV3-1/TRBV3-2
CDR3 length: 13
CDR3 protein: ASSPAPRGGTEAF

clone size: NA
J gene: TRBJ2-3
V gene: TRBV5-1
CDR3 length: 12
CDR3 protein: ASSGAGPPDTQY

clone size: once
J gene: TRBJ1-1
V gene: TRBV5-6
CDR3 length: 11
CDR3 protein: ASSQVHGTEAF

clone size: NA
J gene: TRBJ2-7
V gene: TRBV10-3
CDR3 length: 12
CDR3 protein: AISEQQGPYEQY

clone size: NA
J gene: TRBJ1-2
V gene: TRBV28
CDR3 length: 13
CDR3 protein: ASSLILRQGYGYT

clone size: NA
J gene: TRBJ2-7
V gene: TRBV6-4
CDR3 length: 15
CDR3 protein: ASSAPSLTGGAYEQY

clone size: NA
J gene: TRBJ1-6
V gene: TRBV19
CDR3 length: 13
CDR3 protein: ASGLQSSYNSPLH

clone size: NA
J gene: TRBJ1-1
V gene: TRBV9
CDR3 length: 11
CDR3 protein: ARPGGRVTEAF

clone size: once
J gene: TRBJ1-2
V gene: TRBV2
CDR3 length: 10
CDR3 protein: ASRWTGNGYT

clone size: NA
J gene: TRBJ2-3
V gene: TRBV5-1
CDR3 length: 14
CDR3 protein: ASSQQTGGWSDTQY

clone size: NA
J gene: TRBJ1-1
V gene: TRBV20-1
CDR3 length: 9
CDR3 protein: SAVQNTEAF

clone size: NA
J gene: TRBJ1-1
V gene: TRBV7-9
CDR3 length: 11
CDR3 protein: ASSPRGGGEAF